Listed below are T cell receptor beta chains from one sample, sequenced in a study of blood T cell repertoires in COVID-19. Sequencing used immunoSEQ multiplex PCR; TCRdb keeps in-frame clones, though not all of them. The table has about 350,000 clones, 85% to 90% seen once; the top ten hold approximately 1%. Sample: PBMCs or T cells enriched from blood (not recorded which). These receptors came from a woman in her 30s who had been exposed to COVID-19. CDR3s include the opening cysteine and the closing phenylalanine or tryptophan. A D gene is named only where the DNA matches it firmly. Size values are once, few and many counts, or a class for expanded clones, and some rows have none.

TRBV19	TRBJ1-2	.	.	CASSRQTGGYGYTF	TGTGCCAGTAGCCGACAGACAGGAGGATATGGCTACACCTTC
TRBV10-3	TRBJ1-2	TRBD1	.	CAISVGGQGANGYTF	TGTGCCATCAGTGTGGGGGGACAGGGGGCGAATGGCTACACCTTC
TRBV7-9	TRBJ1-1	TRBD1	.	CASSSWTGRGAEAFF	TGTGCCAGCAGCTCATGGACAGGGAGAGGAGCTGAAGCTTTCTTT
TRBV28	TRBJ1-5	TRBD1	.	CASSWTGSNQPQHF	TGTGCCAGCAGTTGGACAGGGAGCAATCAGCCCCAGCATTTT
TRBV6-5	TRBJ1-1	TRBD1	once	CASTPLDRAGTEAFF	TGTGCCAGCACCCCTCTCGACAGGGCGGGCACTGAAGCTTTCTTT
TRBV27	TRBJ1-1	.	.	CASSWGRGTEAFF	TGTGCCAGCAGTTGGGGGAGGGGGACTGAAGCTTTCTTT
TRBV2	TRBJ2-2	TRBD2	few	CASSPLAGGPATGELFF	TGTGCCAGCAGTCCCTTAGCGGGAGGCCCAGCCACCGGGGAGCTGTTTTTT
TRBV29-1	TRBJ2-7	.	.	CSVATTGIFYEQYF	TGCAGCGTTGCCACCACAGGGATTTTCTACGAGCAGTACTTC
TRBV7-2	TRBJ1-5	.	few	CASSLVGTGGNQPQHF	TGTGCCAGCAGCTTAGTGGGCACTGGTGGCAATCAGCCCCAGCATTTT
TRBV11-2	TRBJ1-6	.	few	CASSLEGGVGASPLHF	TGTGCCAGCAGCTTAGAGGGGGGAGTCGGGGCTTCACCCCTCCACTTT
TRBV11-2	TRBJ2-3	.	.	CASSLADTQYF	TGTGCCAGCTCCCTAGCAGATACGCAGTATTTT
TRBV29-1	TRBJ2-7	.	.	CSVVGSRGKDEQYF	TGCAGCGTTGTGGGATCTAGGGGGAAGGACGAGCAGTACTTC
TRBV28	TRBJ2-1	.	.	CASSLSGLFSYNEQFF	TGTGCCAGCAGTTTATCAGGGTTATTCTCCTACAATGAGCAGTTCTTC
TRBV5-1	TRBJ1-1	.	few	CASSPRQAWTNTEAFF	TGCGCCAGCAGCCCCAGACAGGCTTGGACGAACACTGAAGCTTTCTTT
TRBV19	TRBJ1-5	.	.	CASKGLPGSRQPQHF	TGTGCCAGTAAGGGACTGCCGGGGAGCAGGCAGCCCCAGCATTTT
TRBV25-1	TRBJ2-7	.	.	CASSESLTGVDEQYF	TGTGCCAGCAGTGAATCCCTGACGGGTGTGGACGAGCAGTACTTC
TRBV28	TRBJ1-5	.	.	CASSFFQADNQPQHF	TGTGCCAGCAGTTTTTTCCAGGCCGACAATCAGCCCCAGCATTTT
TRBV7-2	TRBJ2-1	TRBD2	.	CASSLARLASSYNEQFF	TGTGCCAGCAGCTTAGCTCGACTAGCGAGCTCCTACAATGAGCAGTTCTTC
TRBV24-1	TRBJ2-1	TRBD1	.	CATSDWDREFF	TGTGCCACCAGTGACTGGGACAGGGAGTTCTTC
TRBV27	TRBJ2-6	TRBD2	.	CASRLAGNSGANVLTF	TGTGCCAGCAGACTAGCGGGCAACTCTGGGGCCAACGTCCTGACTTTC
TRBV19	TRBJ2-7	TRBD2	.	CASSIGRLAGSPEQYF	TGTGCCAGTAGTATAGGTCGACTAGCGGGATCCCCCGAGCAGTACTTC
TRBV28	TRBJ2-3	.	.	CASSWGPHTQYF	TGTGCCAGCAGTTGGGGCCCGCATACGCAGTATTTT
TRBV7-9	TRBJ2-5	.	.	CASSLAGRGAGETQYF	TGTGCCAGCAGCTTAGCGGGACGGGGGGCTGGAGAGACCCAGTACTTC
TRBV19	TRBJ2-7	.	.	CASSIGLTRPFTYEQYF	TGTGCCAGTAGTATAGGGTTGACTAGACCGTTTACCTACGAGCAGTACTTC
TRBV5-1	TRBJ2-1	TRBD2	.	CASSALAGKIDEQFF	TGCGCCAGCAGCGCATTAGCGGGGAAAATTGATGAGCAGTTCTTC
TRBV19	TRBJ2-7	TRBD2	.	CASSGGGYEQYF	TGTGCCAGTAGTGGGGGGGGCTACGAGCAGTACTTC
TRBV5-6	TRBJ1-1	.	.	CASSQGTPWVF	TGTGCCAGCAGCCAAGGGACTCCATGGGTATTT
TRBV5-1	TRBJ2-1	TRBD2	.	CASSLELAGGGNEQFF	TGCGCCAGCAGCTTGGAACTAGCGGGAGGAGGGAATGAGCAGTTCTTC
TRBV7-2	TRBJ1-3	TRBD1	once	CASSWTGETSGNTIYF	TGTGCCAGCAGCTGGACAGGGGAGACCTCTGGAAACACCATATATTTT
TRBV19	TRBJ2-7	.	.	CASSTPPAYEQYF	TGTGCCAGTAGTACCCCCCCCGCCTACGAGCAGTACTTC
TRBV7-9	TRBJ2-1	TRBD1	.	CASRGQGYSYNEQFF	TGTGCCAGCAGAGGACAGGGATACTCCTACAATGAGCAGTTCTTC
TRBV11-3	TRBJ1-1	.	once	CASSPTVNTEAFF	TGTGCCAGCAGCCCAACGGTGAACACTGAAGCTTTCTTT
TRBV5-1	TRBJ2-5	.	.	CASSLGPSFQETQYF	TGCGCCAGCAGCTTGGGGCCTAGCTTTCAAGAGACCCAGTACTTC
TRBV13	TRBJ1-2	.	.	CASSLGRGTNYGYTF	TGTGCCAGCAGCTTAGGCAGGGGTACTAACTATGGCTACACCTTC
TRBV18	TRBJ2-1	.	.	CASSGGIGPYNEQFF	TGTGCCAGCTCAGGAGGGATCGGGCCATACAATGAGCAGTTCTTC
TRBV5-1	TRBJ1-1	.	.	CASSLDSENTEAFF	TGCGCCAGCAGTTTAGACAGTGAAAACACTGAAGCTTTCTTT
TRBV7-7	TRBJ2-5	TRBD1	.	CASSPGQGGQETQYF	TGTGCTAGCAGCCCAGGACAGGGAGGCCAAGAGACCCAGTACTTC
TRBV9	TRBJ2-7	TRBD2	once	CASSVDLAASYEQYF	TGTGCCAGCAGCGTTGACCTAGCGGCTTCTTACGAGCAGTACTTC
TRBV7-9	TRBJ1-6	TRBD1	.	CASSSGTVNSPLHF	TGTGCCAGCAGTTCCGGGACAGTCAATTCACCCCTCCACTTT
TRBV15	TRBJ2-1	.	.	CATSRGRGTEVHEQFF	TGTGCCACCAGCAGAGGTCGCGGGACAGAGGTCCATGAGCAGTTCTTC
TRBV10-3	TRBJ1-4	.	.	CAIRATDQGEKLFF	TGTGCCATCAGGGCGACAGACCAGGGGGAAAAACTGTTTTTT
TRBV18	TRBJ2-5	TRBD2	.	CASSPQGLAGVVGETQYF	TGTGCCAGCTCACCACAGGGACTAGCGGGCGTTGTGGGGGAGACCCAGTACTTC
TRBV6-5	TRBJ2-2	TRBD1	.	CASRGTGEGELFF	TGTGCCAGCAGGGGAACAGGGGAGGGGGAGCTGTTTTTT
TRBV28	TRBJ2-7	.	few	CASSPGTRVLSSYEQYF	TGTGCCAGCAGCCCCGGGACAAGAGTCCTATCTAGCTACGAGCAGTACTTC
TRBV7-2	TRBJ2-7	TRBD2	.	CASSRGGREQYF	TGTGCCAGCAGTCGCGGGGGGCGCGAGCAGTACTTC
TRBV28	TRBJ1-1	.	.	CASSSHLRGLTNTEAFF	TGTGCCAGCAGCTCTCACCTAAGGGGCTTAACGAACACTGAAGCTTTCTTT
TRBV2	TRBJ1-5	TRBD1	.	CASSEGQGVGQPQHF	TGTGCCAGCAGTGAAGGGCAGGGGGTTGGACAGCCCCAGCATTTT
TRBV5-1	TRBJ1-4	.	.	CASRTGQTNEKLFF	TGCGCCAGCAGGACAGGACAGACTAATGAAAAACTGTTTTTT
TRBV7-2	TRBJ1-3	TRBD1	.	CASRETGTAHSGNTIYF	TGTGCCAGCAGGGAGACCGGGACAGCACACTCTGGAAACACCATATATTTT
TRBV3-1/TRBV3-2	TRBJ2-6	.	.	CASSHPRGAGGANVLTF	TGTGCCAGCAGCCACCCAAGGGGCGCAGGTGGGGCCAACGTCCTGACTTTC
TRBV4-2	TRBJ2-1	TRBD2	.	CASSQETSGRLSKQFF	TGTGCCAGCAGCCAAGAGACTAGCGGGAGGTTGAGCAAGCAGTTCTTC
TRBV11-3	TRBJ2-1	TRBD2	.	CASSSGLAGDPYNEQFF	TGTGCCAGCAGCTCGGGACTAGCGGGAGACCCCTACAATGAGCAGTTCTTC
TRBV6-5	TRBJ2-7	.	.	CASREGSTYEQYF	TGTGCCAGCAGGGAGGGGTCCACCTACGAGCAGTACTTC
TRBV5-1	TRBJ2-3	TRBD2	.	CASSTGLAETDTQYF	TGCGCCAGCAGCACGGGACTAGCGGAGACAGATACGCAGTATTTT
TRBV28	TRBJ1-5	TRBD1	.	CASRQGAWNQPQHF	TGTGCCAGCAGACAGGGGGCCTGGAATCAGCCCCAGCATTTT
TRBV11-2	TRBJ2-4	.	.	CASSLTGDWQYF	TGTGCCAGCAGCCTAACGGGGGACTGGCAGTACTTC
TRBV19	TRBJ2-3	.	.	CASSIPSTGALHTQYF	TGTGCCAGTAGTATCCCCTCGACAGGTGCCCTCCATACGCAGTATTTT
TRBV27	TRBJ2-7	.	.	CASSLTGSYEQYF	TGTGCCAGCAGTTTGACGGGCTCCTACGAGCAGTACTTC
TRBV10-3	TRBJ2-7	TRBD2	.	CAINSGSVHEQYF	TGTGCCATCAACAGCGGGAGCGTCCACGAGCAGTACTTC
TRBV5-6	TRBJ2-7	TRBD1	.	CASSTRTGTNEQYF	TGTGCCAGCAGCACTAGGACAGGGACGAACGAGCAGTACTTC